Listed here are 7 T cell receptor beta chains from one sample, sequenced in a study of OX40 agonist ivuxolimab in advanced cancers. Clones were sequenced by immunoSEQ multiplex PCR, and TCRdb holds only the in-frame ones, with some missing. The table has around 46,000 clones, 86% seen once. The sample in question was CD4+ or CD8+ T cells sorted from blood, obtained in a trial of the OX40 agonist ivuxolimab. The receptor set was obtained from an adult with an advanced solid tumor such as melanoma, head and neck, liver or kidney cancer.

This clone occurred once. The chain has TRBV5-1 and TRBJ2-1, with D tentatively TRBD1 (6 bases). Per the germline V gene, CDR1 is SGHRS and CDR2 is YFSETQ. The V and J ends lost 7 bases and 7 bases respectively, with 12 bases between them. This CDR3 is built from 12 residues. The CDR3 DNA is TGCGCCAGCGAGGGGGTCCCAAATGAGCAGTTCTTC. Translation: CASEGVPNEQFF. Together with reference TRBV5-1 and TRBJ2-1, the CDR3 gives the full variable domain: KAGVTQTPRYLIKTRGQQVTLSCSPISGHRSVSWYQQTPGQGLQFLFEYFSETQRNKGNFPGRFSGRQFSNSRSEMNVSTLELGDSALYLCASEGVPNEQFFGPGTRLTVL.

J is TRBJ2-7 and V is TRBV29-1; D is undetermined. CDR3 length: 14 amino acids. The germline V gene encodes CDR1 SQVTM and CDR2 ANQGSEA. The germline V and J ends were trimmed by 3 bases and 4 bases, with 16 bases remaining between them. The CDR3 DNA reads TGCAGCGTTGAGGACGGCGCCGTTAGATACGAGCAGTACTTC. This sequence encodes CSVEDGAVRYEQYF.

The genes are TRBV7-9 and TRBJ2-7; D unresolved. This CDR3 has 13 amino acids. V lost 1 base to trimming and J lost 1 base, with 5 bases between them. Germline loops: CDR1 SEHNR, CDR2 FQNEAQ (reference sequence). CDR3 protein: CASSLVPSYEQYF. CDR3 nucleotides: TGTGCCAGCAGCTTAGTGCCTTCCTACGAGCAGTACTTC.

This rearrangement joins TRBV14 to TRBJ2-1; a weak D match, TRBD2 (5 bases). The CDR3 loop spans 14 amino acids. The germline CDR1 and CDR2 sequences are SGHDN and FVKESK. Trimming left V 1 base short and J 9 bases short, with 13 bases between. The CDR3 loop reads CASSQAPSQGEQFF. The CDR3 coding sequence is TGTGCCAGCAGCCAAGCGCCTAGCCAAGGTGAGCAGTTCTTC.

The rearrangement joins TRBV9 to TRBJ2-1; D uncertain. Trimming took 4 bases from V and 1 from J, leaving 12 bases between them. CDR1 is SGDLS and CDR2 is YYNGEE in the germline V gene. The CDR3 covers 15 residues. CDR3 residues: CASSQGSWSYNEQFF. CDR3 nucleotides: TGTGCCAGCAGCCAAGGTAGTTGGTCCTACAATGAGCAGTTCTTC.

The chain couples TRBV27 to TRBJ2-7; no clear D. V lost 8 bases and J 5 bases, leaving 16 bases between the germline ends. This CDR3 region has 13 residues. Per germline, CDR1 MNHEY and CDR2 SMNVEV (reference sequence). The CDR3 is CASRNEGWNEQYF. The CDR3 DNA follows: TGTGCCAGCCGAAACGAAGGATGGAACGAGCAGTACTTC.

The chain has TRBV4-3 and TRBJ2-4; no definite D call. Trimming took 0 bases from V and 0 from J, leaving 15 bases between them. The CDR3 sequence is 18 residues long. Germline loops: CDR1 LGHNA, CDR2 YSLEER. The CDR3 sequence: CASSQERFGILAKNIQYF. The CDR3 DNA follows: TGCGCCAGCAGCCAAGAGAGGTTCGGCATCTTAGCCAAAAACATTCAGTACTTC.